This T cell receptor (beta chain) derives from a study of early T cells in non-severe SARS-CoV-2 infection. The CDR3 consists of 14 residues. The V gene end was trimmed by 5 bases and the J gene end by 4 bases; junction bases not matched to a gene: 4. From germline, CDR1 is LNHDA and CDR2 SQIVND (reference sequence). This clonotype has just a few counts. TCRdb used MiXCR to reprocess the 5' RACE reads, holding one entry per CDR3 protein. The top ten hold around 20% of the sample, which has 50,000 to 60,000 distinct CDR3 sequences, 9.3% seen once. The sequenced sample consisted of whole blood. This chain joins TRBV19 and TRBJ2-5; 10 bases align to TRBD2. The sequence was collected from an adult who was a healthcare worker with PCR-confirmed SARS-CoV-2 infection or an uninfected control (not recorded which). CDR3 protein: CASSLPSGGETQYF. In DNA form, the CDR3 reads TGTGCCAGTAGTCTACCTAGCGGGGGAGAGACCCAGTACTTC.